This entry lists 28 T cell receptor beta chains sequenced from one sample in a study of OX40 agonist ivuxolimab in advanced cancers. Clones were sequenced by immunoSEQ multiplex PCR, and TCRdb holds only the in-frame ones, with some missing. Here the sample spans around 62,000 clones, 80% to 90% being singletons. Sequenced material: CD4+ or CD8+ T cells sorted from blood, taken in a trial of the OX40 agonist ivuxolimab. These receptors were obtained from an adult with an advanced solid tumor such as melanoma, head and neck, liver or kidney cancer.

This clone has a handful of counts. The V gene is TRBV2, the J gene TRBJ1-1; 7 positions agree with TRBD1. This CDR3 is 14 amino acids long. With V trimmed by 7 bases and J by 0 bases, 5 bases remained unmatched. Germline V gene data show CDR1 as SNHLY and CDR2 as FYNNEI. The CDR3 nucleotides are TGTGCCAGCACCGTGACAGGGATGAACACTGAAGCTTTCTTT. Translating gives CASTVTGMNTEAFF.

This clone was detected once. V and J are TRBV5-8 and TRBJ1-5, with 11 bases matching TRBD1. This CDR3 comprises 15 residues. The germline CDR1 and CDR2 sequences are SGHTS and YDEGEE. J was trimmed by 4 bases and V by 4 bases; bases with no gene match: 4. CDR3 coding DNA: TGTGCCAGCAGCCCGGACAGGGGGCTTAATCAGCCCCAGCATTTT. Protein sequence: CASSPDRGLNQPQHF.

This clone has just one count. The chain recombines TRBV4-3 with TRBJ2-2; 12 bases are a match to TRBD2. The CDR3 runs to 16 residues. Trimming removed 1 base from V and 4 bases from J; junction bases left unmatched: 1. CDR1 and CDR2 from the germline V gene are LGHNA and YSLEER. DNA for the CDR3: TGCGCCAGCAGCCAAGGACTAGCGGGAGTCACCGGGGAGCTGTTTTTT. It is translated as CASSQGLAGVTGELFF.

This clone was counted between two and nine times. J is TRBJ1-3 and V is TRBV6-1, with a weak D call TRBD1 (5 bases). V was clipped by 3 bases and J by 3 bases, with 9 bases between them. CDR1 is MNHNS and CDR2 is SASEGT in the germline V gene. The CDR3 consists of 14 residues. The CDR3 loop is CASSDGQGGNTIYF. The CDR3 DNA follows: TGTGCCAGCAGTGACGGCCAGGGTGGAAACACCATATATTTT.

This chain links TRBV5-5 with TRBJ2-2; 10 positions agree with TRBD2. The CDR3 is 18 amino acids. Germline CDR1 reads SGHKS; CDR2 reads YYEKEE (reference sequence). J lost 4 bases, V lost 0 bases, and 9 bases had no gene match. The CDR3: CASSLAASGRGITGELFF. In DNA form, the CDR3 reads TGTGCCAGCAGCTTGGCGGCTAGCGGGAGAGGTATCACCGGGGAGCTGTTTTTT.

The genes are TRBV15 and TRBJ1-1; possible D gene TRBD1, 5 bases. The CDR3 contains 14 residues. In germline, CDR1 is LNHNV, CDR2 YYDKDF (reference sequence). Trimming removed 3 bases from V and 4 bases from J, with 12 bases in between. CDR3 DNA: TGTGCCACCAGCAGCCATCAGGGAGGCACTGAAGCTTTCTTT. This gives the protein CATSSHQGGTEAFF.

The CDR3 sequence is CASSPLPLREQYF. The CDR3 nucleotides read TGTGCCAGCAGCCCCCTACCTCTACGTGAGCAGTACTTC. The J gene is TRBJ2-5, the V gene TRBV14; D unclear. Germline loops: CDR1 SGHDN, CDR2 FVKESK. This CDR3 region has 13 residues. Deletions cut 4 bases from V and 11 bases from J, with 17 bases between.

CDR3 sequence: CASSFTGTEAFF. The CDR3 nucleotides are TGTGCCAGCAGCTTCACAGGGACTGAAGCTTTCTTT. The V call is TRBV7-9, the J call TRBJ1-1; tentative D call: TRBD1 (6 bases). V lost 3 bases and J 5 bases, leaving 7 bases between the germline ends. The CDR3 extends over 12 amino acids. The germline gives CDR1 SEHNR, CDR2 FQNEAQ (reference sequence).

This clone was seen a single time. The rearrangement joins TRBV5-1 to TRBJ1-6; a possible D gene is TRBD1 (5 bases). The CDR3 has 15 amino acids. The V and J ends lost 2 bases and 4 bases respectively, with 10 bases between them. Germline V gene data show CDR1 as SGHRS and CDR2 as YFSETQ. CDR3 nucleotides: TGCGCCAGCAGCTTAGGGACTGATTATAATTCACCCCTCCACTTT. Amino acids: CASSLGTDYNSPLHF. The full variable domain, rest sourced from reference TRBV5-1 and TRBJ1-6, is KAGVTQTPRYLIKTRGQQVTLSCSPISGHRSVSWYQQTPGQGLQFLFEYFSETQRNKGNFPGRFSGRQFSNSRSEMNVSTLELGDSALYLCASSLGTDYNSPLHFGNGTRLTVT.

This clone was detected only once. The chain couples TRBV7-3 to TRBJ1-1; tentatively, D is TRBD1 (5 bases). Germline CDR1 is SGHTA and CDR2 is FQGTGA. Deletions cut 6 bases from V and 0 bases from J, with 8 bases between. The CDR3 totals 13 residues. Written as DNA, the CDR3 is TGTGCCAGCAGGACAGCCTTGAACACTGAAGCTTTCTTT. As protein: CASRTALNTEAFF.

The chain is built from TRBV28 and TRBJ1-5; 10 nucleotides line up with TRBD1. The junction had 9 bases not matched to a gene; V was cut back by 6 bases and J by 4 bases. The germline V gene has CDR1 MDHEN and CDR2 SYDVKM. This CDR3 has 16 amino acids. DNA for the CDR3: TGTGCCAGCAGCCAGGACAGGGGGAACCTAAATCAGCCCCAGCATTTT. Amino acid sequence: CASSQDRGNLNQPQHF.

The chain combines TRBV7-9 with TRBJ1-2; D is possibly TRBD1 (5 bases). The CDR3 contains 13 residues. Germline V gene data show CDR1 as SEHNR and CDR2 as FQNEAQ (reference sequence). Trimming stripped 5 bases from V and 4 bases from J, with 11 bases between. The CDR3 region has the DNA TGTGCCAGCAGCCCTCAGGGACCCTATGGCTACACCTTC. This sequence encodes CASSPQGPYGYTF.

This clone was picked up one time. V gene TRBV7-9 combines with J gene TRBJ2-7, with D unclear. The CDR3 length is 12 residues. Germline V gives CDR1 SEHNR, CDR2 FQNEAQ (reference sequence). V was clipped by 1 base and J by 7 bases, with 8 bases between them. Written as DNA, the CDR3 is TGTGCCAGCAGCTTAGGGGCAAGAGAGCAGTACTTC. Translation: CASSLGAREQYF. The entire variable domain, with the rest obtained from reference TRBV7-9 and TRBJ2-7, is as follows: DTGVSQNPRHKITKRGQNVTFRCDPISEHNRLYWYRQTLGQGPEFLTYFQNEAQLEKSRLLSDRFSAERPKGSFSTLEIQRTEQGDSAMYLCASSLGAREQYFGPGTRLTVT.

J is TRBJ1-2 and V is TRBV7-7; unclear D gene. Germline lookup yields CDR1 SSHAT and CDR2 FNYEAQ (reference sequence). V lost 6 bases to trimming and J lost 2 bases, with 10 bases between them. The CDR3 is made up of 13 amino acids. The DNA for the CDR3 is TGTGCCAGCAGGTATACAGTGAACTATGGCTACACCTTC. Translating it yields CASRYTVNYGYTF. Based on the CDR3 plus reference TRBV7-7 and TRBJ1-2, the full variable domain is GAGVSQSPRYKVTKRGQDVTLRCDPISSHATLYWYQQALGQGPEFLTYFNYEAQPDKSGLPSDRFSAERPEGSISTLTIQRTEQRDSAMYRCASRYTVNYGYTFGSGTRLTVV.

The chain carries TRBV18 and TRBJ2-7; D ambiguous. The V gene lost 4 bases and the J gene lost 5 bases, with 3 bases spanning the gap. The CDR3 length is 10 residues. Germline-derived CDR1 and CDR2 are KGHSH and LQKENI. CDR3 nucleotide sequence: TGTGCCAGCTCACGGGACGAGCAGTACGTC. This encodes CASSRDEQYV.

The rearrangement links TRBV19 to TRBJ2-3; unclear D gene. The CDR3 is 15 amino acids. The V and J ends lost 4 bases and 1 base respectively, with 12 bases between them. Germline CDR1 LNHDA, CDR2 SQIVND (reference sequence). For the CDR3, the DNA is TGTGCCAGTAGTAACAGATCCTTGGGCACAGATACGCAGTATTTT. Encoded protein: CASSNRSLGTDTQYF.

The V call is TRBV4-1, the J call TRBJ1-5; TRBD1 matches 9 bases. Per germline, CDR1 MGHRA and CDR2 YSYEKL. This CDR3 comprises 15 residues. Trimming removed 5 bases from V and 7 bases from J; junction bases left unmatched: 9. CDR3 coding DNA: TGCGCCAGCAGCAGGGGGACAGGGTGGAACCAGCCCCAGCATTTT. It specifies CASSRGTGWNQPQHF.

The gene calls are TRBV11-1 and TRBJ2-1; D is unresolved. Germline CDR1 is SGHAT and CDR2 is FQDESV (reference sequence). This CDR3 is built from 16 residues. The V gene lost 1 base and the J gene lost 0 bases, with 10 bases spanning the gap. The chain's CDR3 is CASSLVRVSSYNEQFF. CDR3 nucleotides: TGTGCCAGCAGCTTAGTCCGGGTGAGCTCCTACAATGAGCAGTTCTTC.

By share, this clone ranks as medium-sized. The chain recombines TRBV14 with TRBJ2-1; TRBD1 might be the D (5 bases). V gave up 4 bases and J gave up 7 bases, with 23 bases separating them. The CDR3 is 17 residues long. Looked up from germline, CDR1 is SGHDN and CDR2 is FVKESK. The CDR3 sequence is CASSLSLLGLAGNEQFF. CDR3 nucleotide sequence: TGTGCCAGCAGCCTCTCTCTCCTGGGCCTGGCAGGGAATGAGCAGTTCTTC.

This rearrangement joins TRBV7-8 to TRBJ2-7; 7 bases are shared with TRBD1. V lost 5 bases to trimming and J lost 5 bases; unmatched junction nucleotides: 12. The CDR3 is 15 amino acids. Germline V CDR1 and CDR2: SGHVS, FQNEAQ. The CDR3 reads CASSPDRDATDEQYF. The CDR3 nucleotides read TGTGCCAGCAGCCCAGACAGGGACGCCACGGACGAGCAGTACTTC.

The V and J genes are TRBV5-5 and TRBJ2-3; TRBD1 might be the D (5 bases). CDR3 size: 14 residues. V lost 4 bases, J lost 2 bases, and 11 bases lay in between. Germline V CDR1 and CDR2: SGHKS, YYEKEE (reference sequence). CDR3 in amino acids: CASSEDTYTDTQYF. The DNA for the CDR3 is TGTGCCAGCAGCGAGGACACCTACACAGATACGCAGTATTTT.

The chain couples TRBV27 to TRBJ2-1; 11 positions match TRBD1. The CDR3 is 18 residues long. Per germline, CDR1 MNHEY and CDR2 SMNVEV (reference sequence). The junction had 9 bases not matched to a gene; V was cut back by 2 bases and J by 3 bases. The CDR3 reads CASSLRTGGPKFYNEQFF. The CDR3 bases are TGTGCCAGCAGTTTACGGACAGGGGGCCCCAAATTCTACAATGAGCAGTTCTTC.

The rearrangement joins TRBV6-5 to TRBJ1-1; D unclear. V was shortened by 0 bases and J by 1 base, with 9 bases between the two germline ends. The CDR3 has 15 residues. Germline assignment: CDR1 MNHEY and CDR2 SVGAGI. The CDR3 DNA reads TGTGCCAGCAGTTACTCGTCGTGGGAGAACACTGAAGCTTTCTTT. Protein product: CASSYSSWENTEAFF.

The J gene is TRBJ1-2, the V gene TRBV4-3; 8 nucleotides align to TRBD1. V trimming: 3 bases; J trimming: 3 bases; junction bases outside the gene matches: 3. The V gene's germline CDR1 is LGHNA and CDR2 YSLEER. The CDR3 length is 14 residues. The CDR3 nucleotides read TGCGCCAGCAGCCACCCAGGGGGCGACTATGGCTACACCTTC. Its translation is CASSHPGGDYGYTF.

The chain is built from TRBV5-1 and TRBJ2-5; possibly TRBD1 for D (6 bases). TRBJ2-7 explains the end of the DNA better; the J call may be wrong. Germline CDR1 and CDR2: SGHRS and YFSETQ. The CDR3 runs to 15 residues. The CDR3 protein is CASTLMSGAPYEQYF. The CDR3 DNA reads TGCGCCAGCACCCTGATGTCAGGGGCCCCCTACGAGCAGTACTTC.

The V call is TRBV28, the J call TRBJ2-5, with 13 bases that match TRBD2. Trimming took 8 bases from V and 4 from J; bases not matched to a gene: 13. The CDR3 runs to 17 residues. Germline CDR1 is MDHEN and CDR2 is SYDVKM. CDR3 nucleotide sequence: TGTGCCAGCCTCAGGACTAGCGGGAGCCGAGTGAGAGAGACCCAGTACTTC. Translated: CASLRTSGSRVRETQYF.

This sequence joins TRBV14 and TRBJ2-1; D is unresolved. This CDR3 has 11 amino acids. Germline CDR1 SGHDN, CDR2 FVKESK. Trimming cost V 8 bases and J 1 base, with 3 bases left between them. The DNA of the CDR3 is TGTGCCAGCGGGTCCTACAATGAGCAGTTCTTC. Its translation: CASGSYNEQFF.

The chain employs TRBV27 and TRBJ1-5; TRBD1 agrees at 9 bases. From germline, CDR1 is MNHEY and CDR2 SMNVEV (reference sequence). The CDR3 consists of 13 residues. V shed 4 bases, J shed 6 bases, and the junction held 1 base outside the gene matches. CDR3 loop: CASSSTGGQPQHF. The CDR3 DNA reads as TGTGCCAGCAGTTCGACAGGGGGTCAGCCCCAGCATTTT.